This entry lists 21 T cell receptor beta chains sequenced from one sample in a study of shared clonotypes between healthy human individuals. TCRdb's copy holds only in-frame clones and misses some; the assay was immunoSEQ multiplex PCR. The sample has approximately 2,300,000 clones, just under 95% seen once. The sequenced sample consisted of naive CD4+ T cells from PBMCs. As for subset: CD45RA+ positively selected. Receptor source: a man aged 18-30 years in good health. Some clones in this sample may be carry-over from other donors' samples.

For this clone: The same CDR3 can be traced to other DNA sequences in this sample. This sequence joins TRBV6-5 and TRBJ1-2, with TRBD1 identical over 8 bases. Per germline, CDR1 MNHEY and CDR2 SVGAGI. With 0 bases clipped from V and 8 bases from J, the junction kept 2 bases outside the gene matches. This CDR3 region has 13 residues. The CDR3 DNA follows: TGTGCCAGCAGTTACTCGGACAGGGTCGGCTACACCTTC. Its translation: CASSYSDRVGYTF.

This sequence joins TRBV11-2 and TRBJ1-1, with 10 bases identical to TRBD1. The CDR3 spans 15 residues. V lost 4 bases to trimming and J lost 8 bases; unmatched junction nucleotides: 10. Germline CDR1 is SGHAT and CDR2 is FQNNGV. Here the CDR3 reads CASSWREGQGREAFF. The CDR3 DNA sequence: TGTGCCAGCAGCTGGCGAGAGGGACAGGGGAGGGAAGCTTTCTTT.

The chain uses TRBV19 and TRBJ1-1; TRBD1 aligns across 11 bases. This CDR3 spans 16 amino acids. V lost 6 bases to trimming and J lost 4 bases; unmatched junction nucleotides: 10. The V gene's germline CDR1 is LNHDA and CDR2 SQIVND (reference sequence). CDR3 sequence: CASSLLGQGAGTEAFF. For the CDR3, the DNA is TGTGCCAGTAGCCTACTTGGACAGGGGGCAGGCACTGAAGCTTTCTTT.

This chain connects TRBV27 to TRBJ2-3; 11 positions match TRBD2. V was pared by 4 bases and J by 0 bases, with 9 bases of the junction left unmatched. Germline-derived CDR1 and CDR2 are MNHEY and SMNVEV (reference sequence). This CDR3 comprises 18 residues. The CDR3 protein is CASSSPPTSGASTDTQYF. The CDR3 nucleotides read TGTGCCAGCAGTTCCCCCCCGACTAGCGGGGCAAGCACAGATACGCAGTATTTT.

Comments on this clone: At one end, the junction sequence differs from germline, possibly due to a read error. In DNA form, the CDR3 reads TGTGCCAGCACCTTAAAGGGGTCCAGCTATGGCTACACCTTC. Its protein product is CASTLKGSSYGYTF. This rearrangement joins TRBV7-9 to TRBJ1-2, with D possibly matching TRBD1 (5 bases). The germline V gene encodes CDR1 SEHNR and CDR2 FQNEAQ (reference sequence). This CDR3 comprises 14 residues.

The sample holds one count of this clone. The chain is built from TRBV28 and TRBJ2-6; 10 bases map to TRBD1. Germline V gives CDR1 MDHEN, CDR2 SYDVKM. Losses at the gene ends were 5 bases for V and 1 base for J; bases not matched to a gene: 11. The CDR3 consists of 19 residues. Here the CDR3 reads CASSPRSGQGVSGANVLTF. The CDR3 DNA reads as TGTGCCAGCAGTCCCCGGTCCGGACAGGGGGTTTCTGGGGCCAACGTCCTGACTTTC.

The chain uses TRBV11-3 and TRBJ2-7; no reliable D call. The CDR3 covers 14 residues. Germline loops: CDR1 SGHNT, CDR2 YENEEA. The germline V and J ends were trimmed by 4 bases and 6 bases, with 16 bases remaining between them. The CDR3: CASSSGGVAGEQYF. CDR3 nucleotides: TGTGCCAGCAGCTCCGGCGGAGTGGCAGGCGAGCAGTACTTC. The complete variable domain, with remaining parts taken from reference TRBV11-3 and TRBJ2-7, reads EAGVVQSPRYKIIEKKQPVAFWCNPISGHNTLYWYLQNLGQGPELLIRYENEEAVDDSQLPKDRFSAERLKGVDSTLKIQPAELGDSAVYLCASSSGGVAGEQYFGPGTRLTVT.

This rearrangement joins TRBV18 to TRBJ1-3; D ambiguous. Looked up from germline, CDR1 is KGHSH and CDR2 is LQKENI. V was cut by 2 bases and J by 0 bases, with 17 bases left in between. The CDR3 has 18 residues. The CDR3 reads CASSPVAPMIGSGNTIYF. In DNA form, the CDR3 reads TGTGCCAGCTCACCAGTGGCCCCGATGATCGGCTCTGGAAACACCATATATTTT.

The table lists this clone with a count of one. The chain links TRBV10-3 to TRBJ2-5; D gene unclear. V lost 5 bases to trimming and J lost 0 bases, with 4 bases between them. Germline CDR1 is ENHRY and CDR2 is SYGVKD. The CDR3 loop spans 12 amino acids. CDR3 residues: CAISLYQETQYF. CDR3 DNA sequence: TGTGCCATCAGTCTGTACCAAGAGACCCAGTACTTC.

V usage is TRBV6-1 and J usage is TRBJ1-2, with a possible D match to TRBD1 (5 bases). Trimming removed 7 bases from V and 4 bases from J, with 19 bases in between. Per the germline V gene, CDR1 is MNHNS and CDR2 is SASEGT. The CDR3 is made up of 15 amino acids. DNA of the CDR3: TGTGCCAGCACCACGGCCCGACAGATTCTCTATGGCTACACCTTC. Encoded protein: CASTTARQILYGYTF.

This chain connects TRBV6-6 to TRBJ2-2; no firm D call. Trimming left V 7 bases short and J 6 bases short, with 12 bases between. This CDR3 contains 13 residues. Looked up from germline, CDR1 is MNHNY and CDR2 is SVGAGI (reference sequence). As DNA, the CDR3 is TGTGCCAGCACCCCCCCGGTGTCCGGGGAGCTGTTTTTT. This gives the protein CASTPPVSGELFF.

As regards this clone: This specimen includes other DNA sequences encoding the same CDR3. The V and J genes are TRBV11-2 and TRBJ2-3, with 7 bases fitting TRBD1. The CDR3 is made up of 13 amino acids. V was pared by 5 bases and J by 6 bases, with 5 bases of the junction left unmatched. CDR1 is SGHAT and CDR2 is FQNNGV in the germline V gene. The CDR3 DNA reads as TGTGCCAGCAGCACACAGGGGACGGATACGCAGTATTTT. Translated, it gives CASSTQGTDTQYF.

The rearrangement uses TRBV5-4 and TRBJ1-3; D perhaps matches TRBD1 (5 bases). Trimming cost V 0 bases and J 8 bases, with 9 bases left between them. This CDR3 has 13 residues. Germline assignment: CDR1 SGHNT and CDR2 YYREEE (reference sequence). CDR3 sequence: CASSLGRVDTIYF. CDR3 sequence (DNA): TGTGCCAGCAGCTTGGGCAGGGTTGACACCATATATTTT.

This chain links TRBV7-9 with TRBJ1-5; no reliable D call. Germline V gene data show CDR1 as SEHNR and CDR2 as FQNEAQ (reference sequence). V was pared by 8 bases and J by 7 bases, with 12 bases between. The CDR3 spans 12 residues. The CDR3 reads CASGRAGQPQHF. The CDR3 nucleotides are TGTGCCAGCGGGCGCGCGGGGCAGCCCCAGCATTTT.

This clone was detected once. This sequence joins TRBV28 and TRBJ1-5; D unresolved. Germline values: CDR1 MDHEN, CDR2 SYDVKM. V was clipped by 7 bases and J by 3 bases, with 13 bases between them. The CDR3 has 14 amino acids. The CDR3 spells CASNVNGPNQPQHF. Here the CDR3 DNA reads TGTGCCAGCAACGTGAATGGGCCCAATCAGCCCCAGCATTTT.

A remark on this clone: Other DNA sequences in this sample translate to the same CDR3. This chain links TRBV5-1 with TRBJ2-1; no definite D call. Trimming took 0 bases from V and 1 from J, leaving 8 bases between them. This CDR3 has 15 residues. The germline V gene encodes CDR1 SGHRS and CDR2 YFSETQ. CDR3 coding DNA: TGCGCCAGCAGCTTGGACGGCTCATCCTACAATGAGCAGTTCTTC. Translated, it gives CASSLDGSSYNEQFF.

This chain joins TRBV5-1 and TRBJ2-7; D is undetermined. Deletions cut 5 bases from V and 3 bases from J, with 18 bases between. The CDR3 spans 15 residues. Germline V gives CDR1 SGHRS, CDR2 YFSETQ. CDR3 bases: TGCGCCAGCAGTGGAGCCTGGGCCGTGGGCTACGAGCAGTACTTC. This codes for CASSGAWAVGYEQYF. Full variable domain (outside the CDR3, taken from reference TRBV5-1 and TRBJ2-7): KAGVTQTPRYLIKTRGQQVTLSCSPISGHRSVSWYQQTPGQGLQFLFEYFSETQRNKGNFPGRFSGRQFSNSRSEMNVSTLELGDSALYLCASSGAWAVGYEQYFGPGTRLTVT.

The chain links TRBV6-5 to TRBJ2-1; tentative D call: TRBD2 (5 bases). The germline V and J ends were trimmed by 1 base and 7 bases, with 14 bases remaining between them. Germline loops: CDR1 MNHEY, CDR2 SVGAGI. The CDR3 is 15 residues long. CDR3 DNA: TGTGCCAGCAGTTACTATGCGGCACGGAGGAATGAGCAGTTCTTC. As protein: CASSYYAARRNEQFF.

The chain carries TRBV10-3 and TRBJ1-2; tentatively, D is TRBD1 (6 bases). V was cut by 6 bases and J by 4 bases, with 12 bases left in between. The germline CDR1 and CDR2 sequences are ENHRY and SYGVKD. The CDR3 runs to 13 residues. The CDR3, as DNA: TGTGCCATCAGGAGGGGGGTACTCTATGGCTACACCTTC. Translation: CAIRRGVLYGYTF.

This chain uses TRBV28 with TRBJ2-7; 10 bases align to TRBD2. This CDR3 is built from 19 residues. Losses at the gene ends were 6 bases for V and 4 bases for J; bases not matched to a gene: 21. CDR1 and CDR2 from the germline V gene are MDHEN and SYDVKM. The CDR3 coding sequence is TGTGCCAGCAGCGCCCCGAGGAGCGGGAGGGCCGAGGTTCGATACGAGCAGTACTTC. This sequence encodes CASSAPRSGRAEVRYEQYF.

CDR3 region: CASSQVRGWTGELFF. The CDR3 nucleotides read TGTGCCAGCAGCCAAGTTCGGGGGTGGACCGGGGAGCTGTTTTTT. The V gene is TRBV14, the J gene TRBJ2-2, with D possibly being TRBD2 (6 bases). There are 15 residues in the CDR3. Germline V CDR1 and CDR2: SGHDN, FVKESK. Trimming removed 1 base from V and 5 bases from J, with 11 bases in between.